This TCR beta chain derives from a study of tissue T cells after allogeneic stem cell transplantation. Study-wide findings and caveats: Anatomically similar tissues had similar TCR repertoires within each patient.

CDR1 SGHSA and CDR2 FRNQAP come from the germline V gene. V dropped 1 base and J dropped 3 bases, with 6 bases sitting between them. CDR3 length: 13 residues. About this clone: As yet, its antigen is unknown. Gene names denote mouse genes. From the germline J gene comes the end of the CDR3, since the read stops 1 residue before it. In the same sample, other DNA sequences code for this CDR3.

Time point noted: mouse harvest day 7 after allogeneic transplant. The graft held 10^6 splenic CD5+ T cells and 10^7 T-cell-depleted bone marrow cells. Here immunoSEQ multiplex PCR was the method, and the copy in TCRdb shows in-frame clones only, minus some. Among 4,500 to 6,500 clones listed, around 52% were seen once. Specimen: gut tissue. V gene TRBV16 combines with J gene TRBJ1-1; weak D call: TRBD1 (5 bases). The clonotype comes from a female BALB/c mouse given C57BL/6 T cells with graft-versus-host disease after an allogeneic hematopoietic cell transplant. The sequenced part of the CDR3 DNA is TGTGCAAGCAGCTTAGGACAGTACACAGAAGTCTTC. Encoded protein: CASSLGQYTEVF. The whole CDR3 sequence reads CASSLGQYTEVFF.